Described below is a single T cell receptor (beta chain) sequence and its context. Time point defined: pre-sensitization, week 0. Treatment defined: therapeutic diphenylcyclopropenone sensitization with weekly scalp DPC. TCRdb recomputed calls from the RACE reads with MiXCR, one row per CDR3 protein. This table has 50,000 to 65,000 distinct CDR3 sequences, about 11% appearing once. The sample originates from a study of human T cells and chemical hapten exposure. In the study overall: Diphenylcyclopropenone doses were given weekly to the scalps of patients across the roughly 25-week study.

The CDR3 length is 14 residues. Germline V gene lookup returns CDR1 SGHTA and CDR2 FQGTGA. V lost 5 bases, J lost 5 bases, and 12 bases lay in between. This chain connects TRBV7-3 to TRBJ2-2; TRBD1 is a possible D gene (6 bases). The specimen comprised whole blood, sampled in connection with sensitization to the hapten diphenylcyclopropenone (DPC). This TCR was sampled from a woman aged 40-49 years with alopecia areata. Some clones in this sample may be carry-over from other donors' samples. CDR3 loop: CASSAQGLTGELFF. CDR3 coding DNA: TGTGCCAGCAGCGCACAGGGTCTAACCGGGGAGCTGTTTTTT.